This entry concerns a single TCR beta chain. The data belong to a study of blood T cell repertoires in COVID-19. Study-wide context: COVID-19 samples, acute and convalescent, were from the United States, Italy and Spain. The cDNA or gDNA used as material had been derived from T cells, B-cell-depleted T cells, or PBMCs.

Original processing notes: Estimation of nucleated cell counts relied on the amplification of reference gene primers. Generated by immunoSEQ multiplex PCR, the TCRdb table keeps only in-frame clones and is missing some. The V and J calls and clone size were taken over from that table, and D and trimming were inferred from the DNA. The table records over 95,000 clones, more than 85% of them present only once. This CDR3 comprises 14 residues. The germline gives CDR1 KGHSH, CDR2 LQKENI. Trimming took off 3 bases at V and 2 bases at J, with 8 bases between the two ends. Material for sequencing was peripheral blood. The V call is TRBV18, the J call TRBJ1-3; D gene ambiguous. The origin of this receptor is a human donor with acute or convalescent COVID-19. The donor label of this sample is uncertain. The CDR3 DNA is TGTGCCAGCTCACCGCCGCTACCTGGAAACACCATATATTTT. Translation: CASSPPLPGNTIYF.